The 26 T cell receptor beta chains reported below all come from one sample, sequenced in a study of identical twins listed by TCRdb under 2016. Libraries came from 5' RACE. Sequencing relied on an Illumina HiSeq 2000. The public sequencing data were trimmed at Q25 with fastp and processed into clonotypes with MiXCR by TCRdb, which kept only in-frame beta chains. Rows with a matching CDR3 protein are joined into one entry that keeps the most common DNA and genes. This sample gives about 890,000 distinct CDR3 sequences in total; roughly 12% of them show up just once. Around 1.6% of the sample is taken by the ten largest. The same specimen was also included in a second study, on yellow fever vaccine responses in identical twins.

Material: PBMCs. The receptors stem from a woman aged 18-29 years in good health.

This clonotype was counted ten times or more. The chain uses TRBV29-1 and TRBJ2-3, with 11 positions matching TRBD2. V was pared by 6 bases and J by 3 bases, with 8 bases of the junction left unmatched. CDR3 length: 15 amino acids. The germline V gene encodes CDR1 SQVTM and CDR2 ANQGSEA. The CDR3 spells CSVVRLAGWTDTQYF. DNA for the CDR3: TGCAGCGTCGTAAGACTAGCGGGATGGACAGATACGCAGTATTTT.

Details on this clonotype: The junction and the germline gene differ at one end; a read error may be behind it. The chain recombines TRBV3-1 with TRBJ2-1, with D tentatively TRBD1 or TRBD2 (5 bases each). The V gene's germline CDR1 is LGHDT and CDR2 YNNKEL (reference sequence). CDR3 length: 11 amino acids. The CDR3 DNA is TGTGCCAGCAGCCAAGGGGGACCCTCCGTCTTC. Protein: CASSQGGPSVF.

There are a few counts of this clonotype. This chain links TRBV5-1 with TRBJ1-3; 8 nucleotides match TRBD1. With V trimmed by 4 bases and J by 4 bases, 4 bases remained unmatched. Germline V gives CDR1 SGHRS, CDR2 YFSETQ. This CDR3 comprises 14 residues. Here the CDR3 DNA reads TGCGCCAGCAGCATGACAGGGGAGGGAAACACCATATATTTT. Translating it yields CASSMTGEGNTIYF.

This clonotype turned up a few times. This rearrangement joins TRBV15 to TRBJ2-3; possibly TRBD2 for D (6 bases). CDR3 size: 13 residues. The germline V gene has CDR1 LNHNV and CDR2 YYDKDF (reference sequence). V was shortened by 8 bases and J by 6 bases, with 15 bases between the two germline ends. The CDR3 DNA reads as TGTGCCACCGGGGGACTTCGAGGGGATACGCAGTATTTT. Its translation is CATGGLRGDTQYF. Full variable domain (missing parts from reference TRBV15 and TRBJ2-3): DAMVIQNPRYQVTQFGKPVTLSCSQTLNHNVMYWYQQKSSQAPKLLFHYYDKDFNNEADTPDNFQSRRPNTSFCFLDIRSPGLGDTAMYLCATGGLRGDTQYFGPGTRLTVL.

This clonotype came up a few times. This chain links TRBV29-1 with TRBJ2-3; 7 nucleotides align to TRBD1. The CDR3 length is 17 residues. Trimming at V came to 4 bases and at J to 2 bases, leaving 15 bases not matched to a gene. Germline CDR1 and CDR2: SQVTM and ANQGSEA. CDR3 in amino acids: CSVAGFVPGQITDTQYF. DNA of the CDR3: TGCAGCGTTGCCGGTTTCGTCCCGGGACAGATCACAGATACGCAGTATTTT.

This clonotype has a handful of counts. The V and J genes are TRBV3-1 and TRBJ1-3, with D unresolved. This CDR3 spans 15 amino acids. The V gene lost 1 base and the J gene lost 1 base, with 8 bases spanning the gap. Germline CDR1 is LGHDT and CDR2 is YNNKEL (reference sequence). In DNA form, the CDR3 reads TGTGCCAGCAGCCAAGGGAGGGTTTCTGGAAACACCATATATTTT. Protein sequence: CASSQGRVSGNTIYF. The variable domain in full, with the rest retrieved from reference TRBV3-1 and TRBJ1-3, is DTAVSQTPKYLVTQMGNDKSIKCEQNLGHDTMYWYKQDSKKFLKIMFSYNNKELIINETVPNRFSPKSPDKAHLNLHINSLELGDSAVYFCASSQGRVSGNTIYFGEGSWLTVV.

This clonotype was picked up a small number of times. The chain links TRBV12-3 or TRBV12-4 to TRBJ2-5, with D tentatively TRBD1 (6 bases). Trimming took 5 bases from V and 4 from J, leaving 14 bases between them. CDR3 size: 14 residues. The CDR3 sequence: CASSLQGSPETQYF. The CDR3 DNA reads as TGTGCCAGCAGTCTACAGGGATCCCCAGAGACCCAGTACTTC.

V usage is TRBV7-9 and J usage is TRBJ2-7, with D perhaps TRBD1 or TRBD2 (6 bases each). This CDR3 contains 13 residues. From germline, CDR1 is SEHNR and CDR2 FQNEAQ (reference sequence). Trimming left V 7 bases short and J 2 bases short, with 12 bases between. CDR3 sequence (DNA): TGTGCCAGCACCGACGGGGGCACCTACGAGCAGTACTTC. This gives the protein CASTDGGTYEQYF.

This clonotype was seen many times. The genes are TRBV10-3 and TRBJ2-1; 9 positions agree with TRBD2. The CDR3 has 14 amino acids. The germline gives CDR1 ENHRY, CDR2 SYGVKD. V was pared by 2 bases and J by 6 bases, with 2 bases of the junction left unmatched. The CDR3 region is CAISERREGNEQFF. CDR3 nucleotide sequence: TGTGCCATCAGTGAGAGGCGGGAGGGCAATGAGCAGTTCTTC.

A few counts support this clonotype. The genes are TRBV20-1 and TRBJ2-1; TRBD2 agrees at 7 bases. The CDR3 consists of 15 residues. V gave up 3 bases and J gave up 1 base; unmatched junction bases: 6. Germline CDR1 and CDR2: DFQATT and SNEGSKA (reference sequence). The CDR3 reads CSARGTIYSYNEQFF. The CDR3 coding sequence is TGCAGTGCTAGGGGGACTATTTATTCCTACAATGAGCAGTTCTTC.

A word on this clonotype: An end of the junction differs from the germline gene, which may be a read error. In DNA, the CDR3 is TGTGCCAGCAGCCTAGACTGGGGGCGGTACGAGCAGTACTTC. Its protein is CASSLDWGRYEQYF. The V gene is TRBV11-2, the J gene TRBJ2-7, with D possibly matching TRBD1 (6 bases). This CDR3 is built from 14 residues. The germline CDR1 and CDR2 sequences are SGHAT and FQNNGV.

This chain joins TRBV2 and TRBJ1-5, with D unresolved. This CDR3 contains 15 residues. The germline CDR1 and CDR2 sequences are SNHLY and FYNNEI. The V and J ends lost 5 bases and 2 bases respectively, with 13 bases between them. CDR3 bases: TGTGCCAGCAGTCGGGGTCGAGCGGGCAATCAGCCCCAGCATTTT. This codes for CASSRGRAGNQPQHF.

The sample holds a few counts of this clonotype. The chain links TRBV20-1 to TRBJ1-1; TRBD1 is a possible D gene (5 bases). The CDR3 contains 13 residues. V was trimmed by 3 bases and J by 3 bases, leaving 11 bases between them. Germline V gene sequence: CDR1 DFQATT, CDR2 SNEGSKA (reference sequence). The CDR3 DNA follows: TGCAGTGCTAGGAGACTGGGGGACACTGAAGCTTTCTTT. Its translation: CSARRLGDTEAFF.

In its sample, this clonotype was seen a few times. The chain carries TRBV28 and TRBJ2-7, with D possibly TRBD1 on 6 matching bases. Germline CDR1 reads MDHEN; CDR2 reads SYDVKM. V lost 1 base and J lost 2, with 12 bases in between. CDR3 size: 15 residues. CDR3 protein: CASSLYPQGPYEQYF. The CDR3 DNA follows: TGTGCCAGCAGTTTATATCCCCAGGGGCCCTACGAGCAGTACTTC.

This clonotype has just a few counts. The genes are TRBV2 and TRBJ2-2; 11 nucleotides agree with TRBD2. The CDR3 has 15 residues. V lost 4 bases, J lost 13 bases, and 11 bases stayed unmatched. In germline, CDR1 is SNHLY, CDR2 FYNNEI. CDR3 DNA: TGTGCCAGCAGTGCCGGGACTAGCGGTTTCCGCGGGCTGTTTTTT. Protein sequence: CASSAGTSGFRGLFF. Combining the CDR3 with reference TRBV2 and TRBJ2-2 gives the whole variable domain EPEVTQTPSHQVTQMGQEVILRCVPISNHLYFYWYRQILGQKVEFLVSFYNNEISEKSEIFDDQFSVERPDGSNFTLKIRSTKLEDSAMYFCASSAGTSGFRGLFFGEGSRLTVL.

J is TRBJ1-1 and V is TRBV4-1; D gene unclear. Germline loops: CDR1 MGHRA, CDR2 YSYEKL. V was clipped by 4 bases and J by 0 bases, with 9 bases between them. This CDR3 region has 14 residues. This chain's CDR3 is CASSPGVMNTEAFF. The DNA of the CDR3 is TGCGCCAGCAGCCCCGGGGTCATGAACACTGAAGCTTTCTTT.

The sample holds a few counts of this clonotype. The CDR3 bases are TGTGCCAGCAGCTCTTCCCGCCTAGGCACAGATACGCAGTATTTT. Amino acid sequence: CASSSSRLGTDTQYF. This rearrangement joins TRBV7-9 to TRBJ2-3; D is unclear. This CDR3 has 15 residues. V dropped 4 bases and J dropped 1 base, with 12 bases sitting between them. CDR1 is SEHNR and CDR2 is FQNEAQ in the germline V gene (reference sequence).

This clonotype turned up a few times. For the CDR3, the DNA is TGTGCCAGCAGTGAGGGGACTAGCGGCAGTACCTACAATGAGCAGTTCTTC. This gives the protein CASSEGTSGSTYNEQFF. The genes are TRBV2 and TRBJ2-1; 11 bases fit TRBD2. Germline CDR1 and CDR2: SNHLY and FYNNEI. The CDR3 is made up of 17 amino acids. After removal of 3 bases from V and 2 bases from J, the junction contained 6 bases not matched to a gene. Filled out from reference TRBV2 and TRBJ2-1, the complete variable domain reads EPEVTQTPSHQVTQMGQEVILRCVPISNHLYFYWYRQILGQKVEFLVSFYNNEISEKSEIFDDQFSVERPDGSNFTLKIRSTKLEDSAMYFCASSEGTSGSTYNEQFFGPGTRLTVL.

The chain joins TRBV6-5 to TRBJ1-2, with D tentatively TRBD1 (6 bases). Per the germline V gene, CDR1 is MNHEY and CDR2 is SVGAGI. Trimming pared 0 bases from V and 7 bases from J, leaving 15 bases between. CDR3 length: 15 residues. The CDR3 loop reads CASSYSGTGFGGYTF. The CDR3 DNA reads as TGTGCCAGCAGTTACTCGGGCACAGGGTTTGGTGGCTACACCTTC.

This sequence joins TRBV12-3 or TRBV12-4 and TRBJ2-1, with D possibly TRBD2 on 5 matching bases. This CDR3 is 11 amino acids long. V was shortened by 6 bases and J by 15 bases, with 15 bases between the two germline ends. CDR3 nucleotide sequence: TGTGCCAGCAGCACAAGCGGAAGGCGGTTCTTC. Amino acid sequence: CASSTSGRRFF.

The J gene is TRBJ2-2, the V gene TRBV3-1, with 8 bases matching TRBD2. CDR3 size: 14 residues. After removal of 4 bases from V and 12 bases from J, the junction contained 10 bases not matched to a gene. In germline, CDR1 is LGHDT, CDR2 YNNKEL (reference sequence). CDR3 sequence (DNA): TGTGCCAGCAGCCCCGCCCACGGGGGGGCTCAGCTGTTTTTT. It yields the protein CASSPAHGGAQLFF.

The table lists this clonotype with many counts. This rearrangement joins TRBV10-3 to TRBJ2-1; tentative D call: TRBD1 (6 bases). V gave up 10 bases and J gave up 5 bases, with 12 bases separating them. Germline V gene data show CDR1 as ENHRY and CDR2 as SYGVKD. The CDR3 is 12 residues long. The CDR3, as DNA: TGTGCCACCCGGACAGACAACAATGAGCAGTTCTTC. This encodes CATRTDNNEQFF.

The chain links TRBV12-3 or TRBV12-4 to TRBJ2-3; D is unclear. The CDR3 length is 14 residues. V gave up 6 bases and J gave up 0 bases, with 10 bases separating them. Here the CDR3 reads CASRPSSSTDTQYF. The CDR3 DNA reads TGTGCCAGCAGGCCATCATCTAGCACAGATACGCAGTATTTT.

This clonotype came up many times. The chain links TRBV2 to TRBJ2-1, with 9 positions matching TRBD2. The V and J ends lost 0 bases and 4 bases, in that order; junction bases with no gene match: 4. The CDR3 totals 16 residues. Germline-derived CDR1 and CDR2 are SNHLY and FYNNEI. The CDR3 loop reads CASSEARLAGYNEQFF. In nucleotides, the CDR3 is TGTGCCAGCAGTGAAGCAAGGCTAGCGGGGTACAATGAGCAGTTCTTC.

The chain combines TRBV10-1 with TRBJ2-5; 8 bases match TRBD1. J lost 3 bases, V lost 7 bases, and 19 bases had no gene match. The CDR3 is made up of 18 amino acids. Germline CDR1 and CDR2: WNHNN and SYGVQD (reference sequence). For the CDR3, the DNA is TGCGCCAGCACTACGGACAGGGACCATACACTAAAAGAAGAGACCCAGTACTTC. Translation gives CASTTDRDHTLKEETQYF.

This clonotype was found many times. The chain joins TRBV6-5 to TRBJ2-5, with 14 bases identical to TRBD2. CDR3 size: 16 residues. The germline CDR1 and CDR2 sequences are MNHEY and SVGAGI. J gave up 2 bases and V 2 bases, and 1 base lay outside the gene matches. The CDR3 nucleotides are TGTGCCAGCAGTTACGGGACTAGCGGGGGACAAGAGACCCAGTACTTC. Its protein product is CASSYGTSGGQETQYF.